Following are 6 T cell receptor beta chains from one sample sequenced in a study of blood T cell repertoires in COVID-19. Clones were sequenced by immunoSEQ multiplex PCR, and TCRdb holds only the in-frame ones, with some missing. The data hold some 300,000 clones, with 85% to 90% observed a single time. Sequenced: PBMCs or T cells enriched from blood (not recorded which). The source of these receptors is a man aged 25 to 40 who had recovered from COVID-19.

The chain combines TRBV5-1 with TRBJ2-3; no reliable D call. Germline CDR1 and CDR2: SGHRS and YFSETQ. V lost 2 bases and J 0 bases, leaving 10 bases between the germline ends. This CDR3 is 15 amino acids long. The CDR3 coding sequence is TGCGCCAGCAGCTTTCTTTCCCAGAGCACAGATACGCAGTATTTT. Translation gives CASSFLSQSTDTQYF. Filled out from reference TRBV5-1 and TRBJ2-3, the complete variable domain reads KAGVTQTPRYLIKTRGQQVTLSCSPISGHRSVSWYQQTPGQGLQFLFEYFSETQRNKGNFPGRFSGRQFSNSRSEMNVSTLELGDSALYLCASSFLSQSTDTQYFGPGTRLTVL.

This clone showed up just a few times. This chain connects TRBV3-1 (or the pseudogene TRBV3-2) to TRBJ2-3; TRBD2 agrees at 9 bases. The CDR3 consists of 15 residues. From germline, CDR1 is LGHDT and CDR2 YNNKEL (reference sequence). V was clipped by 4 bases and J by 4 bases; unmatched bases: 6. The CDR3 spells CASSLGGGAADTQYF. Here the CDR3 DNA reads TGTGCCAGCAGCCTCGGCGGGGGGGCGGCAGATACGCAGTATTTT.

V gene TRBV5-5 combines with J gene TRBJ1-6; D gene uncertain. V was trimmed by 4 bases and J by 8 bases, leaving 13 bases between them. Per the germline V gene, CDR1 is SGHKS and CDR2 is YYEKEE (reference sequence). The CDR3 totals 14 residues. DNA for the CDR3: TGTGCCAGCAGCCTCCCGCTTGGAGATTCACCCCTCCACTTT. Protein sequence: CASSLPLGDSPLHF. The full variable domain, in which reference TRBV5-5 and TRBJ1-6 provide the parts outside the CDR3, is DAGVTQSPTHLIKTRGQQVTLRCSPISGHKSVSWYQQVLGQGPQFIFQYYEKEERGRGNFPDRFSARQFPNYSSELNVNALLLGDSALYLCASSLPLGDSPLHFGNGTRLTVT.

This chain joins TRBV6-5 and TRBJ1-4; 7 nucleotides match TRBD1. The CDR3 runs 15 residues. V shed 6 bases, J shed 2 bases, and the junction held 6 bases outside the gene matches. Per the germline V gene, CDR1 is MNHEY and CDR2 is SVGAGI. CDR3 nucleotide sequence: TGTGCCAGCAGACCACCGGGACAGACTAATGAAAAACTGTTTTTT. Residues: CASRPPGQTNEKLFF.

This clone has just one count. The rearrangement uses TRBV9 and TRBJ2-7, with 11 bases aligning to TRBD1. CDR3 size: 15 residues. Per the germline V gene, CDR1 is SGDLS and CDR2 is YYNGEE. The V gene end was trimmed by 4 bases and the J gene end by 4 bases; junction bases not matched to a gene: 7. The CDR3 here is CASSKGQGEFYEQYF. In DNA form, the CDR3 reads TGTGCCAGCAGCAAGGGACAGGGGGAATTTTACGAGCAGTACTTC.

The chain employs TRBV3-1 (or the pseudogene TRBV3-2) and TRBJ2-7; the match to TRBD2 covers 7 bases. From germline, CDR1 is LGHDT and CDR2 YNNKEL (reference sequence). The trim removed 0 bases at V and 4 bases at J, leaving 6 bases unmatched. The CDR3 loop spans 15 amino acids. CDR3 in DNA: TGTGCCAGCAGCCAAGATCCAGCGGGACCTTACGAGCAGTACTTC. Its protein product is CASSQDPAGPYEQYF.